The rows below give T cell receptor beta chains drawn from one sample of a study of control samples from healthy donors and cancer patients. The method was immunoSEQ multiplex PCR; TCRdb's version includes in-frame clones alone and lacks a portion of them. The data contain about 130,000 clones, just under 95% of them seen just once; the ten biggest clones take up around 5.1%. The sequenced sample was blood. The source of these receptors is a man between 18 and 29 years old in good health. CDR3s include the opening cysteine and the closing phenylalanine or tryptophan. The order of the fields is D gene, V gene, CDR3 length, clone size, J gene, CDR3 DNA, CDR3 protein. A D gene is named only where the DNA matches it firmly. Expanded clones get a size class; other rows say once, few or many, or leave the size out.

D gene: NA
V gene: TRBV9
CDR3 length: 14
clone size: once
J gene: TRBJ2-7
CDR3 DNA: TGTGCCAGCAGCCCTAGTGATAGCTCCTACGAGCAGTACTTC
CDR3 protein: CASSPSDSSYEQYF

D gene: NA
V gene: TRBV18
CDR3 length: 15
clone size: NA
J gene: TRBJ1-3
CDR3 DNA: TGTGCCAGCTCACCACCGGGGCAGGAGGGAAACACCATATATTTT
CDR3 protein: CASSPPGQEGNTIYF

D gene: NA
V gene: TRBV30
CDR3 length: 13
clone size: NA
J gene: TRBJ2-7
CDR3 DNA: TGTGCCTGGAGTTCGGGACACTTGGACGAGCAGTACTTC
CDR3 protein: CAWSSGHLDEQYF

D gene: TRBD1
V gene: TRBV27
CDR3 length: 17
clone size: NA
J gene: TRBJ1-4
CDR3 DNA: TGTGCCAGCAGCTACAGAGTCCGGGACAGCACTAATGAAAAACTGTTTTTT
CDR3 protein: CASSYRVRDSTNEKLFF

D gene: NA
V gene: TRBV18
CDR3 length: 13
clone size: NA
J gene: TRBJ1-1
CDR3 DNA: TGTGCCAGCTCACCAGGGTGGAGAACTGAAGCTTTCTTT
CDR3 protein: CASSPGWRTEAFF

D gene: NA
V gene: TRBV3-1/TRBV3-2
CDR3 length: 14
clone size: once
J gene: TRBJ1-5
CDR3 DNA: TGTGCCAGCAGCCAAGGGATAGGGACTCAGCCCCAGCATTTT
CDR3 protein: CASSQGIGTQPQHF

D gene: NA
V gene: TRBV9
CDR3 length: 16
clone size: NA
J gene: TRBJ1-1
CDR3 DNA: TGTGCCAGCAGCGTTACGCAATCACTGAGGTTATCTGAAGCTTTCTTT
CDR3 protein: CASSVTQSLRLSEAFF

D gene: TRBD2
V gene: TRBV5-5
CDR3 length: 15
clone size: NA
J gene: TRBJ2-5
CDR3 DNA: TGTGCCAGCAGCCATGCGGGGGATTGGAGAGAGACCCAGTACTTC
CDR3 protein: CASSHAGDWRETQYF

D gene: TRBD2
V gene: TRBV9
CDR3 length: 19
clone size: NA
J gene: TRBJ2-3
CDR3 DNA: TGTGCCAGCAGCGCCGAGGGCGGGGGGGCCTCGATTCATACAGATACGCAGTATTTT
CDR3 protein: CASSAEGGGASIHTDTQYF

D gene: NA
V gene: TRBV29-1
CDR3 length: 13
clone size: NA
J gene: TRBJ2-5
CDR3 DNA: TGCAGCGTTGGAGGACAGTTCGGGGAGACCCAGTACTTC
CDR3 protein: CSVGGQFGETQYF

D gene: TRBD1
V gene: TRBV5-1
CDR3 length: 15
clone size: NA
J gene: TRBJ1-6
CDR3 DNA: TGCGCCAGCAGCCCGCAGACAGGGTTTGTCTCACCCCTCCACTTT
CDR3 protein: CASSPQTGFVSPLHF

D gene: NA
V gene: TRBV29-1
CDR3 length: 13
clone size: NA
J gene: TRBJ2-7
CDR3 DNA: TGCAGCGTGGCGGCAGGCCAGTCCTACGAGCAGTACTTC
CDR3 protein: CSVAAGQSYEQYF

D gene: NA
V gene: TRBV5-1
CDR3 length: 14
clone size: NA
J gene: TRBJ1-1
CDR3 DNA: TGCGCCAGCAGCTTGGCCGGGGGGAAGGATGAAGCTTTCTTT
CDR3 protein: CASSLAGGKDEAFF

D gene: NA
V gene: TRBV4-2
CDR3 length: 13
clone size: NA
J gene: TRBJ2-3
CDR3 DNA: TGTGCCAGCAGCCAAAAGAGGACAGATACGCAGTATTTT
CDR3 protein: CASSQKRTDTQYF

D gene: TRBD1
V gene: TRBV6-5
CDR3 length: 15
clone size: once
J gene: TRBJ2-3
CDR3 DNA: TGTGCCAGCAGTAGAGTGGGACAGGCCACAGATACGCAGTATTTT
CDR3 protein: CASSRVGQATDTQYF

D gene: TRBD2
V gene: TRBV7-2
CDR3 length: 18
clone size: NA
J gene: TRBJ2-1
CDR3 DNA: TGTGCCAGCAACCCGAAGCGGACTAGCGGGGGTTACTACAATGAGCAGTTCTTC
CDR3 protein: CASNPKRTSGGYYNEQFF

D gene: NA
V gene: TRBV5-4
CDR3 length: 14
clone size: NA
J gene: TRBJ2-3
CDR3 DNA: TGTGCCAGCAGCTTGGTGGGGGCCACAGATACGCAGTATTTT
CDR3 protein: CASSLVGATDTQYF

D gene: NA
V gene: TRBV18
CDR3 length: 14
clone size: NA
J gene: TRBJ1-1
CDR3 DNA: TGTGCCAGCTCACCATACGGGGGAAACACTGAAGCTTTCTTT
CDR3 protein: CASSPYGGNTEAFF

D gene: NA
V gene: TRBV7-6
CDR3 length: 14
clone size: NA
J gene: TRBJ2-7
CDR3 DNA: TGTGCCAGCAGCTTGTGGCAGGGACCCTACGAGCAGTACTTC
CDR3 protein: CASSLWQGPYEQYF

D gene: NA
V gene: TRBV4-1
CDR3 length: 17
clone size: few
J gene: TRBJ1-1
CDR3 DNA: TGCGCCAGCAGCCAAGGCCAGACTCTTTTCGTAGGCACTGAAGCTTTCTTT
CDR3 protein: CASSQGQTLFVGTEAFF

D gene: NA
V gene: TRBV18
CDR3 length: 13
clone size: NA
J gene: TRBJ2-1
CDR3 DNA: TGTGCCAGCTCACCACCGCGGCGGAATGAGCAGTTCTTC
CDR3 protein: CASSPPRRNEQFF

D gene: TRBD1
V gene: TRBV2
CDR3 length: 14
clone size: NA
J gene: TRBJ1-1
CDR3 DNA: TGTGCCAGCACTAGAGACAGGGAGAACACTGAAGCTTTCTTT
CDR3 protein: CASTRDRENTEAFF

D gene: TRBD1
V gene: TRBV19
CDR3 length: 13
clone size: NA
J gene: TRBJ2-7
CDR3 DNA: TGTGCCAGTAGTCCTTGGACAGGGGGCGAGCAGTACTTC
CDR3 protein: CASSPWTGGEQYF

D gene: NA
V gene: TRBV7-9
CDR3 length: 14
clone size: once
J gene: TRBJ2-7
CDR3 DNA: TGTGCCAGCAGCTCTATCGTTAGCTCCTACGAGCAGTACTTC
CDR3 protein: CASSSIVSSYEQYF

D gene: TRBD1
V gene: TRBV19
CDR3 length: 18
clone size: once
J gene: TRBJ2-6
CDR3 DNA: TGTGCCAGTAGCAACCCGGGACAGGGAAACTCTGGGGCCAACGTCCTGACTTTC
CDR3 protein: CASSNPGQGNSGANVLTF

D gene: TRBD1
V gene: TRBV6-1
CDR3 length: 18
clone size: NA
J gene: TRBJ1-5
CDR3 DNA: TGTGCCAGCAGTGAAAGGGACAGGGGGTCCTATAGCAATCAGCCCCAGCATTTT
CDR3 protein: CASSERDRGSYSNQPQHF

D gene: TRBD2
V gene: TRBV10-3
CDR3 length: 16
clone size: NA
J gene: TRBJ2-2
CDR3 DNA: TGTGCCATCAGCCACCGACTAGCTGTCGGCACCGGGGAGCTGTTTTTT
CDR3 protein: CAISHRLAVGTGELFF

D gene: NA
V gene: TRBV6-2/TRBV6-3
CDR3 length: 17
clone size: NA
J gene: TRBJ1-5
CDR3 DNA: TGTGCCAGCAGCAAGGACCGATTAAACAATAGCAATCAGCCCCAGCATTTT
CDR3 protein: CASSKDRLNNSNQPQHF

D gene: NA
V gene: TRBV9
CDR3 length: 15
clone size: NA
J gene: TRBJ1-1
CDR3 DNA: TGTGCCAGCAGCGTACGGGGTGGAAGAAACACTGAAGCTTTCTTT
CDR3 protein: CASSVRGGRNTEAFF

D gene: NA
V gene: TRBV19
CDR3 length: 16
clone size: NA
J gene: TRBJ1-6
CDR3 DNA: TGTGCCAGTACCTCAATCGGAGGAGGTTACAATTCACCCCTCCACTTT
CDR3 protein: CASTSIGGGYNSPLHF

D gene: NA
V gene: TRBV10-1
CDR3 length: 14
clone size: NA
J gene: TRBJ1-1
CDR3 DNA: TGCGCCACTTCCGACAGACCCTCCTTCACTGAAGCTTTCTTT
CDR3 protein: CATSDRPSFTEAFF

D gene: TRBD2
V gene: TRBV5-1
CDR3 length: 17
clone size: NA
J gene: TRBJ2-3
CDR3 DNA: TGCGCCAGCAGCTTGGGACTAGCGGGCCGGCACACAGATACGCAGTATTTT
CDR3 protein: CASSLGLAGRHTDTQYF

D gene: TRBD2
V gene: TRBV7-2
CDR3 length: 18
clone size: NA
J gene: TRBJ2-5
CDR3 DNA: TGTGCCAGCAGCTCCCAACTAGCGGGGGACCCATTCCAAGAGACCCAGTACTTC
CDR3 protein: CASSSQLAGDPFQETQYF

D gene: TRBD2
V gene: TRBV6-6
CDR3 length: 14
clone size: NA
J gene: TRBJ2-3
CDR3 DNA: TGTGCCAGCAGTTACGGTCTAGCGGCCGATACGCAGTATTTT
CDR3 protein: CASSYGLAADTQYF

D gene: NA
V gene: TRBV27
CDR3 length: 13
clone size: NA
J gene: TRBJ1-2
CDR3 DNA: TGTGCCAGCAGTCCAAGGGGTTCGTCCGGCTACACCTTC
CDR3 protein: CASSPRGSSGYTF

D gene: NA
V gene: TRBV7-5
CDR3 length: 13
clone size: NA
J gene: TRBJ1-5
CDR3 DNA: TGTGCCAGAAGCTTAGAGGACGGACAGCCCCAGCATTTT
CDR3 protein: CARSLEDGQPQHF

D gene: NA
V gene: TRBV9
CDR3 length: 16
clone size: NA
J gene: TRBJ2-5
CDR3 DNA: TGTGCCAGCAGCGTAGGGGGCGGGGTGGCCCAAGAGACCCAGTACTTC
CDR3 protein: CASSVGGGVAQETQYF

D gene: NA
V gene: TRBV6-5
CDR3 length: 13
clone size: NA
J gene: TRBJ1-6
CDR3 DNA: TGTGCCAGCAGAAGTACAGGGAATTCACCCCTCCACTTT
CDR3 protein: CASRSTGNSPLHF

D gene: NA
V gene: TRBV27
CDR3 length: 16
clone size: NA
J gene: TRBJ2-2
CDR3 DNA: TGTGCCAGCAGTTTATCCCGGACAGAGAACACCGGGGAGCTGTTTTTT
CDR3 protein: CASSLSRTENTGELFF

D gene: NA
V gene: TRBV5-4
CDR3 length: 15
clone size: once
J gene: TRBJ1-4
CDR3 DNA: TGTGCCAGCAGCCCCGGTGGGGGAGGTAATGAAAAACTGTTTTTT
CDR3 protein: CASSPGGGGNEKLFF